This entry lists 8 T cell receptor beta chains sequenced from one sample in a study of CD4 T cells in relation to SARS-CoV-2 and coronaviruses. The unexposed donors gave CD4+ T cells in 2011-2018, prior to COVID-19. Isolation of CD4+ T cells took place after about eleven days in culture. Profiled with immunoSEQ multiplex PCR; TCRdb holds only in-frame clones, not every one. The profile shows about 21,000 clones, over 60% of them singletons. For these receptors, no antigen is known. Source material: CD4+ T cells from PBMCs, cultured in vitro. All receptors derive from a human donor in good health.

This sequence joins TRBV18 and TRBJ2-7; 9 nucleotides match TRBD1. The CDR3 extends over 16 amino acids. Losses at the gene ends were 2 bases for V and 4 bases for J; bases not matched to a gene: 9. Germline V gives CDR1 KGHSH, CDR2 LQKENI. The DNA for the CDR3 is TGTGCCAGCTCACCAGCGGGACAGGGTGGTAGGTACGAGCAGTACTTC. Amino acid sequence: CASSPAGQGGRYEQYF.

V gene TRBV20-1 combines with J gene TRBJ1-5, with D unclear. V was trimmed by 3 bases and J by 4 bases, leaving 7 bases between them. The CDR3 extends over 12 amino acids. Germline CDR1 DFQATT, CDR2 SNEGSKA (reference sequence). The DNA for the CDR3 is TGCAGTGCTAGTTCGGGGAATCAGCCCCAGCATTTT. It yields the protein CSASSGNQPQHF.

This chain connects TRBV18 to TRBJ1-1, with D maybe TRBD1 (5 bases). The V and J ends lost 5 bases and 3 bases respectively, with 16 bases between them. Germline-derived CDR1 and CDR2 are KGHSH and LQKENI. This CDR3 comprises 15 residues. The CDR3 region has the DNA TGTGCCAGCTCATCCGGGGCAATAGGGGACACTGAAGCTTTCTTT. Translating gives CASSSGAIGDTEAFF.

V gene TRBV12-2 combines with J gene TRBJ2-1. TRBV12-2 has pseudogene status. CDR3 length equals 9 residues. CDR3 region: CATPPERFF. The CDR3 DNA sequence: TGTGCAACCCCACCGGAAAGGTTCTTC.

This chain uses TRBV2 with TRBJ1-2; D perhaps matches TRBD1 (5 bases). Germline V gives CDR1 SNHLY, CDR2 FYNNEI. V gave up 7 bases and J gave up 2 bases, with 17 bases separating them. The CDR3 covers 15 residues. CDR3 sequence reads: CASTGEGRVNYGYTF. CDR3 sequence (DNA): TGTGCCAGCACGGGCGAGGGGCGAGTCAACTATGGCTACACCTTC. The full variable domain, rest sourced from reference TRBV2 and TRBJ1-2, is EPEVTQTPSHQVTQMGQEVILRCVPISNHLYFYWYRQILGQKVEFLVSFYNNEISEKSEIFDDQFSVERPDGSNFTLKIRSTKLEDSAMYFCASTGEGRVNYGYTFGSGTRLTVV.

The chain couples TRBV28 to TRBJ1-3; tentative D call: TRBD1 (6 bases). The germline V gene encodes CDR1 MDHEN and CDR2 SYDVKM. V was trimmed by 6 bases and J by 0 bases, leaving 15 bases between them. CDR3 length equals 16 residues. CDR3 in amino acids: CASSEDRFPSGNTIYF. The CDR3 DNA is TGTGCCAGCAGCGAAGACAGGTTCCCCTCTGGAAACACCATATATTTT.

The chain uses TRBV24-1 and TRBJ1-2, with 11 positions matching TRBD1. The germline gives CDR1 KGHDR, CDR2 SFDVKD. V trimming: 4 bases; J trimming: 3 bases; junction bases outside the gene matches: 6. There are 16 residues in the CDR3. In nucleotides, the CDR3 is TGTGCCACCAGTGACCCTGGACAGGGGGCCGACTATGGCTACACCTTC. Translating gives CATSDPGQGADYGYTF.

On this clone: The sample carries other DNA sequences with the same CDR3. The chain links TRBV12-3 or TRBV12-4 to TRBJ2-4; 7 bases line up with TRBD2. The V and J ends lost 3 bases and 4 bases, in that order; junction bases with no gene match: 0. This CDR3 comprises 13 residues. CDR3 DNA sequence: TGTGCCAGCAGTTTCGGGGGGAAAAACATTCAGTACTTC. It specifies CASSFGGKNIQYF.